This record concerns one T cell receptor beta chain sequence. CDR1 is SGHAT and CDR2 is FQNNGV in the germline V gene. With 1 base removed from V and 8 bases from J, the gap between germline ends came to 8 bases. The CDR3 has 13 amino acids. The data stem from a study of patients and donors after allogeneic stem cell transplantation. TCRdb analysed the RT-PCR reads with MiXCR anew, one entry per CDR3 protein. The sample lists about 160,000 distinct CDR3 sequences; 30% were seen once. V is TRBV11-2 and J is TRBJ1-4; D not certain. This TCR came from a human donor who was either an allogeneic HSCT recipient or a stem cell or donor lymphocyte infusion donor (not recorded which). It is not recorded whose cells these are; they may come from a transplant donor. Material for sequencing was blood, either unsorted or a sorted T cell fraction (not recorded which). This CDR3 reads CASSLGPREKLFF. CDR3 DNA sequence: TGTGCCAGCAGCTTAGGCCCCCGGGAAAAACTGTTTTTT.